This T cell receptor (beta chain) was recorded in a study of blood T cell repertoires in COVID-19. The method was immunoSEQ multiplex PCR; TCRdb's version includes in-frame clones alone and lacks a portion of them. The sample records around 190,000 clones, 82% being singletons. Germline V gene sequence: CDR1 SEHNR, CDR2 FQNEAQ (reference sequence). CDR3 length: 14 residues. V shed 5 bases, J shed 4 bases, and the junction held 4 bases outside the gene matches. The TCR was taken from a woman aged 55-70 years with COVID-19, enrolled during active disease. This sequence joins TRBV7-9 and TRBJ2-3; TRBD2 matches 9 bases. The sample taken for sequencing was peripheral blood. As DNA, the CDR3 is TGTGCCAGCAGCCCTAGCGGGGCGGCAGATACGCAGTATTTT. Its protein is CASSPSGAADTQYF.